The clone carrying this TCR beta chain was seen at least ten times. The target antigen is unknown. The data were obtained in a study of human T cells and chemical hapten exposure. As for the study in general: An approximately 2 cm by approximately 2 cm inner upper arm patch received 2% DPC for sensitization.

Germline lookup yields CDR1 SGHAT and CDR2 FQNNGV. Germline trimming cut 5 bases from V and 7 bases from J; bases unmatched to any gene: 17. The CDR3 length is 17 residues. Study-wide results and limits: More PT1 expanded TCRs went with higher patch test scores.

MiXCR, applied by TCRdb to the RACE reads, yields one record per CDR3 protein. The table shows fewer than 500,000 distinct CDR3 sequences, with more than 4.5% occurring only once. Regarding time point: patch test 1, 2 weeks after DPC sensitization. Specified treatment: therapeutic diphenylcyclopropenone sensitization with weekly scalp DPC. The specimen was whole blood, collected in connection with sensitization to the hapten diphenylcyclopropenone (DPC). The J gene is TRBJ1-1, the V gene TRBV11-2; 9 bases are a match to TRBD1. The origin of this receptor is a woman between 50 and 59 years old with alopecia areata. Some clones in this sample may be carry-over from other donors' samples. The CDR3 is CASSRGGVGQGLFEAFF. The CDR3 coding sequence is TGTGCCAGCAGCCGCGGGGGGGTCGGACAGGGGCTCTTTGAAGCTTTCTTT.